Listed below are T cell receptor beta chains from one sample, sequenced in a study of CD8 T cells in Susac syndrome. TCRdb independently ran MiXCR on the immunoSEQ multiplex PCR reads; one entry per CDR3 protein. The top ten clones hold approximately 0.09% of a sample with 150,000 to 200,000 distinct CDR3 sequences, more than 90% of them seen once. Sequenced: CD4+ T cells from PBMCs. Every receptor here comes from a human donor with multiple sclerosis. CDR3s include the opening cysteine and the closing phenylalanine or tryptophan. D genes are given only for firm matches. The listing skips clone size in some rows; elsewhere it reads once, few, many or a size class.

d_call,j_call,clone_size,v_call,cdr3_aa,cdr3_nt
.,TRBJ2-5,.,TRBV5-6,CASSLGPAQYF,TGTGCCAGCAGCTTGGGTCCAGCCCAGTACTTC
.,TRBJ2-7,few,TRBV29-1,CSVEDGSYEQYF,TGCAGCGTTGAGGATGGATCCTACGAGCAGTACTTC
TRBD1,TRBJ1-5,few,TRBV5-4,CASSLQGRNQPQHF,TGTGCCAGCAGCTTACAGGGGCGCAATCAGCCCCAGCATTTT
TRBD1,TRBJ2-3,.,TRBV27,CASSPYRGLTTDTQYF,TGTGCCAGCAGTCCTTACAGGGGGCTCACCACAGATACGCAGTATTTT
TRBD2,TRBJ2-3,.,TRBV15,CATSREVAGAQDTQYF,TGTGCCACCAGCAGGGAGGTAGCGGGGGCCCAGGATACGCAGTATTTT
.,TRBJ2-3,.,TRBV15,CATSRDPTGVDRTDTQYF,TGTGCCACCAGCAGGGACCCGACCGGGGTAGATCGCACAGATACGCAGTATTTT
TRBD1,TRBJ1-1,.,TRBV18,CASSPGQLLGEAFF,TGTGCCAGCTCACCGGGACAGCTTTTAGGAGAAGCTTTCTTT
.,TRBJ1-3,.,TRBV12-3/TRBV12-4,CASSRHRVLDSGNTIYF,TGTGCCAGCAGCCGGCACAGGGTGTTGGATTCTGGAAACACCATATATTTT
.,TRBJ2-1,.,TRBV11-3,CASSFLDRWAVENEQFF,TGTGCCAGCAGCTTCCTTGACAGATGGGCGGTTGAAAATGAGCAGTTCTTC
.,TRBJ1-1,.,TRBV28,CASSPDKPGTEAFF,TGTGCCAGCAGTCCCGACAAGCCGGGGACTGAAGCTTTCTTT
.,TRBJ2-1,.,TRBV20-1,CSAISGTQGNEQFF,TGCAGTGCAATATCCGGGACCCAGGGGAATGAGCAGTTCTTC
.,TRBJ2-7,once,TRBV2,CASSEGGPYEQYF,TGTGCCAGCAGTGAGGGGGGGCCCTACGAGCAGTACTTC
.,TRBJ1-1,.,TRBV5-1,CASKPDGMNTEAFF,TGCGCCAGCAAACCGGACGGCATGAACACTGAAGCTTTCTTT
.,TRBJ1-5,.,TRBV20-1,CSAREDGTGQPQHF,TGCAGTGCTAGAGAAGATGGTACGGGGCAGCCCCAGCATTTT
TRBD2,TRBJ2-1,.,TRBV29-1,CSFWTSLGVGNEQFF,TGCAGCTTCTGGACTAGCCTTGGGGTTGGAAATGAGCAGTTCTTC
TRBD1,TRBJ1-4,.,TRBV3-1,CASSRPRDRDRANEKLFF,TGTGCCAGCAGCCGGCCGCGGGACAGGGATCGTGCTAATGAAAAACTGTTTTTT
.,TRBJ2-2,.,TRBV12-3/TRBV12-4,CASRRANTGELFF,TGTGCCAGCCGACGGGCGAACACCGGGGAGCTGTTTTTT
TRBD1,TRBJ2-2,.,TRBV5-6,CASSLATGGLRTGELFF,TGTGCCAGCAGCTTGGCCACAGGGGGCCTGCGCACCGGGGAGCTGTTTTTT
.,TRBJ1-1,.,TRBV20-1,CSASVDGMNTEAFF,TGCAGTGCTAGTGTGGACGGAATGAACACTGAAGCTTTCTTT
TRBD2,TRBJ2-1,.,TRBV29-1,CSVAGLAGRYEQFF,TGCAGCGTTGCGGGACTAGCGGGTCGCTATGAGCAGTTCTTC
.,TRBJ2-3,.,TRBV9,CASSPAGLTYTDTQYF,TGTGCCAGCAGCCCGGCGGGACTTACCTACACAGATACGCAGTATTTT
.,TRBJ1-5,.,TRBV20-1,CSARSRIPNQPQHF,TGCAGTGCTAGGTCCAGGATACCCAATCAGCCCCAGCATTTT
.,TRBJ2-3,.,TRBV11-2,CASSLVVRLSTDTQYF,TGTGCCAGCAGCTTAGTCGTTCGACTTTCCACAGATACGCAGTATTTT
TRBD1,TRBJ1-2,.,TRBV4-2,CASSRSQQGDGYTF,TGTGCCAGCAGCCGGTCGCAACAGGGGGATGGCTACACCTTC
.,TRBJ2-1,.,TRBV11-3,CASSSGVANEQFF,TGTGCCAGCAGCTCCGGGGTTGCCAATGAGCAGTTCTTC
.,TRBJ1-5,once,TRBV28,CATSSFSRGNQPQHF,TGTGCCACCTCGTCTTTCAGCAGGGGCAATCAGCCCCAGCATTTT
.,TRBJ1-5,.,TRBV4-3,CASSRNSNQPQHF,TGCGCCAGCAGCCGAAATAGCAATCAGCCCCAGCATTTT
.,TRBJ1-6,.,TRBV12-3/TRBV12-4,CASTPQSYNSPLHF,TGTGCCAGCACTCCACAGAGCTATAATTCACCCCTCCACTTT
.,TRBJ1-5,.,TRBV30,CAWSATKRAGGNQPQHF,TGTGCCTGGAGTGCAACGAAGAGGGCTGGGGGCAATCAGCCCCAGCATTTT
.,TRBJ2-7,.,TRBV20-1,CSARDGPYEQYF,TGCAGTGCTAGAGATGGCCCCTACGAGCAGTACTTC
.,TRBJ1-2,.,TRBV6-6,CASSYGGGDGYTF,TGTGCCAGCAGCTACGGGGGAGGCGATGGCTACACCTTC
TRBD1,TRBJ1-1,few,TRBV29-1,CSVGQGDTEAFF,TGCAGCGTTGGGCAGGGGGACACTGAAGCTTTCTTT
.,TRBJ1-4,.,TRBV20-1,CSAGRSATNEKLFF,TGCAGTGCGGGACGATCTGCAACTAATGAAAAACTGTTTTTT
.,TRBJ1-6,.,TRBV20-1,CIQENNSPLHF,TGCATACAGGAAAATAATTCACCCCTCCACTTT
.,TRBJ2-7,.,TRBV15,CAASRERQYEQYF,TGTGCCGCCAGCAGAGAACGGCAGTACGAGCAGTACTTC
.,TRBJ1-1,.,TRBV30,CAWTRTRGEAFF,TGTGCCTGGACTCGTACGAGGGGTGAAGCTTTCTTT